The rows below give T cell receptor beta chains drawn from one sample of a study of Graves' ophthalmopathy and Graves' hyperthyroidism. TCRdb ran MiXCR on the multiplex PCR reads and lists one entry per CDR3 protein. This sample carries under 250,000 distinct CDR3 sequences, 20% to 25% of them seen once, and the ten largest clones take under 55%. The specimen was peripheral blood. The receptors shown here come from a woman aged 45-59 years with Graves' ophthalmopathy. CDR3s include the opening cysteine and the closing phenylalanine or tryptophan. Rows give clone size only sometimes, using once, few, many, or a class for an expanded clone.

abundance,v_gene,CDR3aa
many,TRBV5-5,CASRATGGGGTQYF
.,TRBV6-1,CASSERGADRVTGELFF
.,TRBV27,CASSWTAHTGETQYF
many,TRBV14,CASSQAGTLEQYF
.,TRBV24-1,CATSDPREVGAAFF
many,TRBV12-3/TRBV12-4,CASSLGTGGRAFF
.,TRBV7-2,CASSSWSEQYF
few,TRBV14,CASSQVYGTIYEQYF
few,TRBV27,CASKTSRLYGYEQYF
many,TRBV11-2,CASSLLRTGTGNTIYF
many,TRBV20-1,CSATPLAGSAYEQYF
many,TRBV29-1,CSVEWGNVQYF
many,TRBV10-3,CAISEQNYGYTF
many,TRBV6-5,CASKDTAGQPQHF
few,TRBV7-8,CASSSPRIMNTEAFF
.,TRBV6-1,CACLRQGGRETQYF
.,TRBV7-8,CASSLALGQGSGEQYF
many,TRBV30,CAWSLSGANVLTF
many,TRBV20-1,CSARGPSSGNTIYF
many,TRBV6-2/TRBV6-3,CASSLKNPNRGGSYEQYF
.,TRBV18,CAGSPQGSGANVLTF
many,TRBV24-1,CATSDSPGPQYF
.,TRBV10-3,CAISGYEGQPQLF
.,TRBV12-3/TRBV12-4,CASSPPMVPEAFF
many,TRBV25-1,CASSDTTGANQPQHF
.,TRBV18,CASSRDYRNTGELFF
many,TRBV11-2,CASSLDRAVGELFF
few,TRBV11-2,CASSLEGGQGARKTQYF
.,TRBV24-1,CATSARKRGQETQYF
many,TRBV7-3,CASSLTWEDSPLHF
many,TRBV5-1,CASSTRAYNSPLHF
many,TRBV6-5,CASAEGTLAFF
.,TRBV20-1,CSATNDRQGYTF
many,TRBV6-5,CASRARDWANTEAFF
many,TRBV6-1,CASSARGGELFF
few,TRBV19,CASSRQVRWETQYF
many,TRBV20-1,CSAESTSGRPDTQYF
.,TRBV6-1,CASSDTATEAFF
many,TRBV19,CASSIKQGAVNTEAFF
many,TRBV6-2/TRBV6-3,CASSYLGLYTEAFF
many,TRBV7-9,CASSFRQTEETQYF
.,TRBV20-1,CSAVVLGTSGRGWETQYF
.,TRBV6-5,CASSYSAPRSTGELFF
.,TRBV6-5,CASSYSPSVGELFF
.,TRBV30,CAWTRGLRLYF
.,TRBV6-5,CASSYQGSYSYEQYF
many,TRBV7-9,CASSLQAGLHQETQYF
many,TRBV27,CASSAGTGTYEQYF
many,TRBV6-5,CASSNGYGYTF
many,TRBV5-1,CASSLRQGGQETQYF
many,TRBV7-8,CASSPRTQGSYEQYF
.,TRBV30,CAWSAGLRETQYF
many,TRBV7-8,CASSPNDRTFLYEQYF